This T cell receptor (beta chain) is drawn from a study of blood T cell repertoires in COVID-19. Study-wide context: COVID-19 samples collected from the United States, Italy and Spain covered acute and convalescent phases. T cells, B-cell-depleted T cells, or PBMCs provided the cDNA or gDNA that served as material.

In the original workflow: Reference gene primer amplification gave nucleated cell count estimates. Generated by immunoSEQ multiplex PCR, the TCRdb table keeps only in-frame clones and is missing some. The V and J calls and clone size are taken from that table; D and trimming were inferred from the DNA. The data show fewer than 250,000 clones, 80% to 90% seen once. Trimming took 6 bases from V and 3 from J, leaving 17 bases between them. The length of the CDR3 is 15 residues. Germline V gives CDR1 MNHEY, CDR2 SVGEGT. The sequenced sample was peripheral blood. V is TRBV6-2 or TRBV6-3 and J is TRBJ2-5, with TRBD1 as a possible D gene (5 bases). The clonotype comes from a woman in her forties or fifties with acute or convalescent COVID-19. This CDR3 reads CASSQSWGPKETQYF. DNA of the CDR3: TGTGCCAGCAGCCAGTCTTGGGGCCCCAAAGAGACCCAGTACTTC.